These 5 T cell receptor beta chains were sequenced from one sample in a study of T cell responses to AZD1222 COVID-19 vaccine. Data came from immunoSEQ multiplex PCR; TCRdb stores just in-frame clones and leaves some out. The sample holds around 150,000 clones, about 91% seen once. The sample here was peripheral blood, taken on day 0 of AZD1222 vaccination. The source of these receptors is an adult in good health.

This chain joins TRBV28 and TRBJ2-7, with D possibly TRBD2 on 5 matching bases. Germline V lookup: CDR1 MDHEN, CDR2 SYDVKM. Trimming stripped 3 bases from V and 3 bases from J, with 15 bases between. This CDR3 is built from 15 residues. CDR3 sequence (DNA): TGTGCCAGCAGTTTGGCGTCAGCCGGGAACTACGAGCAGTACTTC. This encodes CASSLASAGNYEQYF.

This clone was seen only once. The chain combines TRBV18 with TRBJ1-1; D not resolved. This CDR3 contains 15 residues. Germline CDR1 and CDR2: KGHSH and LQKENI. Trimming stripped 0 bases from V and 0 bases from J, with 8 bases between. This CDR3 reads CASSPPDSMNTEAFF. The CDR3 DNA is TGTGCCAGCTCACCACCGGACTCGATGAACACTGAAGCTTTCTTT.

This chain connects TRBV28 to TRBJ1-1, with 7 bases identical to TRBD1. Germline V gene sequence: CDR1 MDHEN, CDR2 SYDVKM. The V gene end was trimmed by 4 bases and the J gene end by 0 bases; junction bases not matched to a gene: 11. The CDR3 consists of 17 residues. In DNA, the CDR3 is TGTGCCAGCAGTTCTTCCCCTGACGGACAGGTGAACACTGAAGCTTTCTTT. Translating gives CASSSSPDGQVNTEAFF.

This sequence joins TRBV9 and TRBJ2-4; TRBD2 aligns across 10 bases. The V segment lost 0 bases and the J segment 0 bases; nucleotides outside the gene matches: 6. Germline V gene data show CDR1 as SGDLS and CDR2 as YYNGEE. The CDR3 length is 18 residues. The CDR3 region is CASSVGLAGVGAKNIQYF. The DNA of the CDR3 is TGTGCCAGCAGCGTAGGGCTAGCGGGAGTGGGAGCCAAAAACATTCAGTACTTC.

CDR3 amino acids: CASSLSFGTGIAQPQHF. The CDR3, as DNA: TGTGCCAGCAGTTTGAGTTTCGGGACAGGAATTGCTCAGCCCCAGCATTTT. The rearrangement links TRBV28 to TRBJ1-5; the match to TRBD1 covers 8 bases. The CDR3 length is 17 residues. CDR1 and CDR2 from the germline V gene are MDHEN and SYDVKM. Trimming cost V 3 bases and J 6 bases; bases outside gene matches: 13.